This T cell receptor beta chain was profiled in a study of OX40 agonist ivuxolimab in advanced cancers. Some clones are missing from TCRdb's copy, which holds only in-frame ones; the method was immunoSEQ multiplex PCR. Of about 42,000 clones listed, over 65% were seen once; the top ten hold roughly 24%. The sequencing used CD4+ or CD8+ T cells sorted from blood, collected in a trial of the OX40 agonist ivuxolimab. The receptor was isolated from an adult with an advanced solid tumor such as melanoma, head and neck, liver or kidney cancer.

The DNA for the CDR3 is TGCGCCAGCAGCTGGGGACAGGCGGAAGAGCAGTACTTC. Encoded protein: CASSWGQAEEQYF. The chain employs TRBV5-1 and TRBJ2-7, with 8 bases that match TRBD1. The germline V gene encodes CDR1 SGHRS and CDR2 YFSETQ. This CDR3 has 13 residues. The V segment lost 3 bases and the J segment 7 bases; nucleotides outside the gene matches: 6.